These 7 T cell receptor beta chains came from one sample sequenced in a study of PD-1 blockade in classical Hodgkin lymphoma. The repertoire was sequenced with immunoSEQ multiplex PCR; TCRdb's copy has only in-frame clones and lacks some. The sample consists of about 12,000 clones, more than 85% of them appearing once. Autologous stem cell transplantation was followed by relapse in every patient, and brentuximab vedotin exposure varied. The material was peripheral blood mononuclear cells (PBMCs), obtained at baseline. The receptors were gathered from a human donor with classical Hodgkin lymphoma.

J is TRBJ2-1 and V is TRBV13, with 9 positions matching TRBD2. CDR1 is PRHDT and CDR2 is FYEKMQ in the germline V gene (reference sequence). The CDR3 is 15 residues long. J gave up 8 bases and V 5 bases, and 10 bases lay outside the gene matches. This CDR3 is CASSPRGGGADEQFF. CDR3 DNA sequence: TGTGCCAGCAGCCCCCGGGGCGGGGGGGCGGATGAGCAGTTCTTC. The full variable domain, completed using reference TRBV13 and TRBJ2-1, is AAGVIQSPRHLIKEKRETATLKCYPIPRHDTVYWYQQGPGQDPQFLISFYEKMQSDKGSIPDRFSAQQFSDYHSELNMSSLELGDSALYFCASSPRGGGADEQFFGPGTRLTVL.

This rearrangement joins TRBV6-6 to TRBJ2-7, with a weak D call TRBD1 (5 bases). Germline loops: CDR1 MNHNY, CDR2 SVGAGI (reference sequence). V was shortened by 4 bases and J by 3 bases, with 13 bases between the two germline ends. This CDR3 is built from 14 residues. CDR3 bases: TGTGCCAGCAGTTCTGCCAGGGCGAACTACGAGCAGTACTTC. This translates into CASSSARANYEQYF.

The CDR3, as DNA: TGTGCCAGCAGCTTACCTTATTCCACTGAAGCTTTCTTT. Its translation: CASSLPYSTEAFF. V usage is TRBV7-8 and J usage is TRBJ1-1; no reliable D call. Germline loops: CDR1 SGHVS, CDR2 FQNEAQ. Trimming cost V 2 bases and J 4 bases, with 8 bases left between them. The CDR3 has 13 amino acids. The full variable domain, rest sourced from reference TRBV7-8 and TRBJ1-1, is GAGVSQSPRYKVAKRGQDVALRCDPISGHVSLFWYQQALGQGPEFLTYFQNEAQLDKSGLPSDRFFAERPEGSVSTLKIQRTQQEDSAVYLCASSLPYSTEAFFGQGTRLTVV.

V usage is TRBV5-1 and J usage is TRBJ1-6; no clear D. CDR1 and CDR2 (germline): SGHRS, YFSETQ. CDR3 size: 17 residues. Trimming removed 9 bases at V and 7 bases at J, with 26 bases between. CDR3 in amino acids: CATNHPYEGGFNSPLHF. Here the CDR3 DNA reads TGCGCCACCAACCACCCTTATGAGGGCGGTTTCAATTCACCCCTCCACTTT.

This sequence joins TRBV6-5 and TRBJ1-1, with unresolved D. CDR1 is MNHEY and CDR2 is SVGAGI in the germline V gene. This CDR3 is built from 14 residues. V was cut by 0 bases and J by 1 base, with 6 bases left in between. As DNA, the CDR3 is TGTGCCAGCAGTTACTCGGGATCGAACACTGAAGCTTTCTTT. Translated: CASSYSGSNTEAFF.

The table lists this clone with a count of one. The J gene is TRBJ2-3, the V gene TRBV11-1, with D perhaps TRBD2 (6 bases). V lost 4 bases and J lost 6, with 20 bases in between. CDR3 size: 16 residues. Germline CDR1 and CDR2: SGHAT and FQDESV (reference sequence). Here the CDR3 DNA reads TGTGCCAGCAGCTCGTTCGGGGGATCGGCGCATGATACGCAGTATTTT. Encoded protein: CASSSFGGSAHDTQYF.

The sample holds one count of this clone. This chain links TRBV30 with TRBJ1-1; D is perhaps TRBD1 (5 bases). Germline V gives CDR1 GTSNPN, CDR2 SVGIG (reference sequence). This CDR3 spans 15 amino acids. The V end was cut by 2 bases, the J end by 4 bases, with 17 bases between. The CDR3 protein is CAWSSSGWGSTEAFF. In DNA, the CDR3 is TGTGCCTGGAGTTCGAGTGGTTGGGGGAGCACTGAAGCTTTCTTT.